Listed below are T cell receptor beta chains from one sample, sequenced in a study of T-cell reconstitution after alpha-beta-depleted transplantation in children. TCRdb recomputed calls from the PCR reads with MiXCR, one row per CDR3 protein. The sample has some 220,000 distinct CDR3 sequences, roughly 10% seen once. The specimen was PBMCs, collected before TCRalphabeta/CD19-depleted stem cell transplant. The receptor source for this set is a child under two years old with acute myeloid leukemia, due to receive a stem cell transplant. Both conserved end residues are part of each CDR3. Each record gives: V gene, J gene, clone size, CDR3 protein. Expanded clones are given a class, and other clones once, few, many or no size at all.

TRBV5-1,TRBJ1-1,many,CASSLQSTGTKAFF
TRBV5-4,TRBJ2-3,-,CASSFPSGRSNTQYF
TRBV3-1,TRBJ2-7,many,CASSQAGVYYEQYF
TRBV4-2,TRBJ2-3,-,CASSPGLISDTQYF
TRBV7-2,TRBJ2-7,many,CASSQGPGPYEQYF
TRBV19,TRBJ2-1,many,CASSTRSGGRVYNEQFF
TRBV11-3,TRBJ2-2,many,CASSHPGTSGRVGELFF
TRBV12-3/TRBV12-4,TRBJ2-7,many,CASSLAGTEKQYF
TRBV12-3/TRBV12-4,TRBJ2-1,many,CASSPSDRTYNEQFF
TRBV2,TRBJ2-3,many,CASSERLVADTQYF
TRBV7-9,TRBJ2-2,-,CASSLVGRTGLTGELFF
TRBV28,TRBJ2-4,many,CASSSTGTAKNIQYF
TRBV4-2,TRBJ1-3,many,CASSQEQQSGNTIYF
TRBV6-6,TRBJ2-7,-,CASSYGAPYEQYF
TRBV28,TRBJ2-2,many,CASTLTGGNGELFF
TRBV28,TRBJ2-5,few,CASSSSGRAEETQYF
TRBV7-9,TRBJ2-2,many,CASSFYRGATTGELFF
TRBV2,TRBJ2-1,many,CASSLGLAGSNEQFF
TRBV4-1,TRBJ2-7,many,CASSQTEGLAGEYEQYF
TRBV5-1,TRBJ2-7,many,CASSKGTLSYEQYF
TRBV14,TRBJ2-1,many,CASSQWEAGGPYNEQFF
TRBV7-6,TRBJ1-2,-,CASTPGLGRGYTF
TRBV28,TRBJ1-5,once,CASSLLGGGQPQHF
TRBV10-3,TRBJ2-1,many,CAISEGEAWTSGGPYNEQFF
TRBV2,TRBJ2-1,many,CASSPPGWSSYNEQFF
TRBV30,TRBJ2-3,-,CAWSEGTDTQYF
TRBV28,TRBJ1-2,many,CASRSGWDYGYTF
TRBV12-3/TRBV12-4,TRBJ2-3,many,CASSLGSGIETDTQYF
TRBV29-1,TRBJ1-4,many,CSVDTGDLNEKLFF
TRBV7-8,TRBJ2-4,-,CASSLTGRSQNIQYF
TRBV6-1,TRBJ2-3,many,CASSEIGRAVEYF
TRBV20-1,TRBJ1-1,many,CSAIMVTNTEAFF
TRBV7-3,TRBJ2-6,many,CASSLGGSGANVLTF
TRBV18,TRBJ1-1,many,CASSPSGTGGSWAFF
TRBV3-1,TRBJ2-3,many,CASSQRGRGGSSTDTQYF
TRBV28,TRBJ1-5,many,CATPRDRGSNQPQHF
TRBV24-1,TRBJ2-3,many,CATSDAVRHSTDTQYF
TRBV7-9,TRBJ1-2,-,CASSLGQGALNGYTF
TRBV7-6,TRBJ2-1,-,CASSSGTVDNEQFF
TRBV4-2,TRBJ1-2,many,CASSQGGQTNYGYTF
TRBV20-1,TRBJ2-7,many,CSARPGLAGTYEQYF
TRBV6-1,TRBJ1-5,many,CASSPRGQGDQPQHF
TRBV4-2,TRBJ1-4,many,CASSYKVGGDEKLFF
TRBV20-1,TRBJ1-2,many,CSASGTVKNYGYTF
TRBV28,TRBJ2-1,many,CASSLVGHGNEQFF
TRBV12-3/TRBV12-4,TRBJ1-4,many,CASTPGGGQRGEKLFF
TRBV5-1,TRBJ2-6,many,CASSWGQGAGANVLTF
TRBV28,TRBJ2-1,many,CASTLQGNEQFF
TRBV15,TRBJ2-7,many,CATSRERGLPEQYF
TRBV10-3,TRBJ1-5,many,CATGRVGDQPQHF